This is a list of T cell receptor beta chains from one sample in a study of memory CD4+ T cells and cytomegalovirus serostatus. The data were produced by immunoSEQ multiplex PCR, yet TCRdb's version contains in-frame clones alone and is incomplete. The sample includes tens of thousands of clones, 76% seen only once; the top ten take roughly 2%. The sample comprised memory CD4+ T cells from blood. The receptors were gathered from an adult in good health and CMV-seronegative. Both conserved end residues are part of each CDR3. The order of the fields is clone size, J gene, V gene, D gene, CDR3 DNA, CDR3 protein. The D gene is left open where the match is weak. Size is omitted from some rows. Given values are once, few, many or a class for expanded clones.

. TRBJ1-1 TRBV5-1 . TGCGCCAGCAGCTTGTCTCAGGGGAAAGAGTCTGAAGCTTTCTTT CASSLSQGKESEAFF
. TRBJ2-1 TRBV5-1 TRBD2 TGCGCCAGCAGCTTGGGTGCTAGCGGGCTAGAGGAGCAGTTCTTC CASSLGASGLEEQFF
. TRBJ2-7 TRBV7-9 . TGTGCCAGCAGCAAGGACGGAGGCAACTCTGAGCAGTACTTC CASSKDGGNSEQYF
few TRBJ1-5 TRBV19 . TGTGCCACCCAATCGGACAGTCATAGCAATCAGCCCCAGCATTTT CATQSDSHSNQPQHF
medium-sized TRBJ2-5 TRBV2 . TGTGCCAGCACGAACTACCCCCAAGAGACCCAGTACTTC CASTNYPQETQYF
. TRBJ1-4 TRBV6-1 TRBD1 TGTGCCAGCAGCCAAGGGGGCTGGGAAAAACTGTTTTTT CASSQGGWEKLFF
. TRBJ1-5 TRBV14 . TGTGCCAGCGGGCCGAGAGGGGGAGATCAGCCCCAGCATTTT CASGPRGGDQPQHF
few TRBJ1-1 TRBV10-3 . TGTGCCATCAGGGAGACCATAGAAGCTTTCTTT CAIRETIEAFF
. TRBJ2-7 TRBV6-6 . TGTGCCAGCAGTAACCCCCGCAGGCTACTCTACGAGCAGTACTTC CASSNPRRLLYEQYF
once TRBJ2-3 TRBV18 TRBD2 TGTGCCAGCTCAGCCCCGGGACTAGCGGGGATGGATACGCAGTATTTT CASSAPGLAGMDTQYF
. TRBJ2-1 TRBV11-3 TRBD1 TGTGCCAGCAGCTTAGGACAGGGGAGCAATGAGCAGTTCTTC CASSLGQGSNEQFF
. TRBJ2-2 TRBV19 TRBD2 TGTGCCAGTAGTATAGATCGGAATAGCGGGGGGCTGAAGACCGGGGAGCTGTTTTTT CASSIDRNSGGLKTGELFF
. TRBJ1-2 TRBV27 . TGTGCCAGCAGTGCTCGGGAAGGTAGCTATGGCTACACCTTC CASSAREGSYGYTF
. TRBJ2-7 TRBV30 . TGTGCCTGGAGCCCAAACTACGAGCAGTACTTC CAWSPNYEQYF
. TRBJ1-1 TRBV7-9 TRBD1 TGTGCCAGCCAGTCGACAGGGGGCACTGAAGCTTTCTTT CASQSTGGTEAFF
few TRBJ1-2 TRBV11-2 . TGTGCCAGCAGGCAAACAGGAGGGAATGGCTACACCTTC CASRQTGGNGYTF
. TRBJ2-5 TRBV11-1 . TGTGCCAGCAGCTTGCGTCAGGCCTTGTACCAAGAGACCCAGTACTTC CASSLRQALYQETQYF
. TRBJ2-7 TRBV30 TRBD2 TGTGCCTGGAGTCCGACTAGCGTCCGAGAGCAGTACTTC CAWSPTSVREQYF
medium-sized TRBJ1-4 TRBV4-1 TRBD1 TGCGCCAGCAGCCGTAGAGGGGCACAGGGGAGGGAAAAACTGTTTTTT CASSRRGAQGREKLFF
few TRBJ1-3 TRBV7-6 . TGTGCCAGCAGCCTCGGACAGAGAGGAAACACCATATATTTT CASSLGQRGNTIYF
once TRBJ1-4 TRBV7-2 . TGTGCCAGCAGCCTTCAGGGAGCGTTTAATGAAAAACTGTTTTTT CASSLQGAFNEKLFF
. TRBJ1-1 TRBV2 TRBD1 TGTGCCAGCAGGGGGACAGTGGTCACTGAAGCTTTCTTT CASRGTVVTEAFF
. TRBJ2-2 TRBV28 TRBD2 TGTGCCAGCACCATGACTAGCGGGGGGAGCACCGGGGAGCTGTTTTTT CASTMTSGGSTGELFF
. TRBJ2-5 TRBV7-7 . TGTGCCAGCAGCCCGAACTCGGGTACGGTGGCCCAGTACTTC CASSPNSGTVAQYF
once TRBJ2-1 TRBV2 . TGTGCCAGCAGTGAAAGGGACTATGAGCAGTTCTTC CASSERDYEQFF
. TRBJ2-3 TRBV29-1 . TGCAGCGTCCGACCCCAAACAGATACGCAGTATTTT CSVRPQTDTQYF
once TRBJ1-1 TRBV10-3 . TGTGCCATCAGTGAGAGGAGATCGGCCACTGAAGCTTTCTTT CAISERRSATEAFF
few TRBJ2-5 TRBV18 TRBD2 TGTGCCAGCTCACCACCGGGGGGGAAGAAAGAGACCCAGTACTTC CASSPPGGKKETQYF
. TRBJ2-7 TRBV7-9 . TGTGCCAGCAGCTTAGGTATGGTGGGGGAGCAGTACTTC CASSLGMVGEQYF
. TRBJ2-3 TRBV7-7 TRBD1 TGTGCTAGCAGCTCGACAGGGAAAGATACGCAGTATTTT CASSSTGKDTQYF
few TRBJ1-1 TRBV6-1 . TGTGCCAGCACCGGCGGGGGCACTGAAGCTTTCTTT CASTGGGTEAFF
few TRBJ1-5 TRBV2 TRBD1 TGTGCCAGCAGTCCCGGGACAGGGGCTCAGCCCCAGCATTTT CASSPGTGAQPQHF
. TRBJ1-6 TRBV18 . TGTGCCAGCTCACCAGTGGAAGGGTTTGATTCACCCCTCCACTTT CASSPVEGFDSPLHF
. TRBJ2-3 TRBV7-3 TRBD1 TGTGCCAGCAGCTTAAGGACAGGGCAAGATACGCAGTATTTT CASSLRTGQDTQYF
once TRBJ1-4 TRBV6-1 . TGTGCCAGCAGAAACAGGGTCGGCGAAAAACTGTTTTTT CASRNRVGEKLFF
few TRBJ1-3 TRBV5-5 TRBD1 TGTGCCAGCAGCTCACTTTCGACAGGGTGGACTAGACTCTCTGGAAACACCATATATTTT CASSSLSTGWTRLSGNTIYF
. TRBJ2-3 TRBV9 TRBD1 TGTGCCAGCAGCTTCCAGGGGGTCAGCACAGATACGCAGTATTTT CASSFQGVSTDTQYF
few TRBJ1-6 TRBV7-2 TRBD1 TGTGCCACGAGGGGGCAGGGCTCGTCCTATAATTCACCCCTCCACTTT CATRGQGSSYNSPLHF
. TRBJ2-3 TRBV7-6 . TGTGCCAGCAGACCCGGCCTTACTGACACAGATACGCAGTATTTT CASRPGLTDTDTQYF
. TRBJ1-3 TRBV19 . TGTGCCAGTAGTATAGATCGGACCGGAAACACCATATATTTT CASSIDRTGNTIYF
. TRBJ2-6 TRBV19 . TGTGCCAGTAGTATTGGCACCCCTGGGGCCAACGTCCTGACTTTC CASSIGTPGANVLTF
. TRBJ1-1 TRBV19 . TGTGCCAGTAGTATAGTACTCAGGGGCACTGAAGCTTTCTTT CASSIVLRGTEAFF
few TRBJ1-2 TRBV7-2 TRBD1 TGTGCCAGCAGCTTAGTTCCAGGGGGCCCAGCTAACTATGGCTACACCTTC CASSLVPGGPANYGYTF
. TRBJ1-3 TRBV7-2 . TGTGCCAGCAGCTACGGACAGATTGGAAACACCATATATTTT CASSYGQIGNTIYF
. TRBJ2-2 TRBV7-9 TRBD1 TGTGCCAGCAGCCGGACGGCAGGGGGCAACACCGGGGAGCTGTTTTTT CASSRTAGGNTGELFF
. TRBJ2-6 TRBV7-9 . TGTGCCAGCAGCTCTGGGTATTCCTCTGGGGCCAACGTCCTGACTTTC CASSSGYSSGANVLTF
. TRBJ2-1 TRBV4-2 . TGTGCCAGCAGCCAACAATTAGCCCAATACAATGAGCAGTTCTTC CASSQQLAQYNEQFF
. TRBJ2-2 TRBV5-5 TRBD1 TGTGCCAGCAGCCTCGGGACAGGGATCACCGGGGAGCTGTTTTTT CASSLGTGITGELFF
. TRBJ2-5 TRBV13 TRBD1 TGTGCCAGCAGCCCCGGGACAGGGGGAGAGACCCAGTACTTC CASSPGTGGETQYF
. TRBJ1-6 TRBV4-1 . TGCGCCAGCAGCCAATCCCAGGGTGGTTCACCCCTCCACTTT CASSQSQGGSPLHF